What follows are 17 T cell receptor beta chains derived from one specimen sequenced in a study of blood T cell repertoires in COVID-19. Method: immunoSEQ multiplex PCR; TCRdb's copy keeps in-frame clones and lacks some. The table records more than 300,000 clones, about 82% of them present only once. Sequencing used peripheral blood. The origin of the receptors is a woman in her forties or fifties with acute or convalescent COVID-19.

V is TRBV5-6 and J is TRBJ1-6, with 7 positions matching TRBD1. The length of the CDR3 is 15 residues. With 2 bases clipped from V and 7 bases from J, the junction kept 6 bases outside the gene matches. CDR1 and CDR2 (germline): SGHDT, YYEEEE. CDR3 nucleotide sequence: TGTGCCAGCAGCTTAGGGACAGTATCGAATTCACCCCTCCACTTT. Amino acids: CASSLGTVSNSPLHF.

V is TRBV2 and J is TRBJ1-3; D gene unclear. Deletions cut 6 bases from V and 0 bases from J, with 9 bases between. Germline-derived CDR1 and CDR2 are SNHLY and FYNNEI. The CDR3 runs 14 residues. The CDR3 nucleotides read TGTGCCAGCAGCGTTACACCCTCTGGAAACACCATATATTTT. It specifies CASSVTPSGNTIYF.

V gene TRBV7-2 combines with J gene TRBJ2-5; unclear D gene. CDR3 length: 14 residues. V gave up 5 bases and J gave up 1 base, with 11 bases separating them. From germline, CDR1 is SGHTA and CDR2 FQGNSA. The CDR3 nucleotides read TGTGCCAGCAGCCCCATGCGTAGCCAAGAGACCCAGTACTTC. This encodes CASSPMRSQETQYF.

CDR3 protein: CASSQDDSSSYNEQFF. The CDR3 region has the DNA TGCGCCAGCAGCCAAGATGATAGTAGCTCCTACAATGAGCAGTTCTTC. The J gene is TRBJ2-1, the V gene TRBV4-3; D gene uncertain. The germline CDR1 and CDR2 sequences are LGHNA and YSLEER. The ends were cut back, 0 bases at V and 0 bases at J, with 9 bases in the middle. This CDR3 contains 16 residues.

This clone has just a few counts. The chain recombines TRBV18 with TRBJ1-5; 7 nucleotides match TRBD1. V lost 0 bases and J lost 7; bases outside the gene matches: 12. Germline CDR1 and CDR2: KGHSH and LQKENI. CDR3 length equals 17 residues. The DNA for the CDR3 is TGTGCCAGCTCACCACCGGAAACAGGGGCCCCTTACCAGCCCCAGCATTTT. Encoded protein: CASSPPETGAPYQPQHF.

The chain joins TRBV11-1 to TRBJ2-7, with D possibly matching TRBD1 (6 bases). Germline V gives CDR1 SGHAT, CDR2 FQDESV (reference sequence). Between the trimmed V and J ends, which lost 4 bases and 1 base, there was a span of 8 bases. The CDR3 totals 13 residues. CDR3 loop: CASSSRGSYEQYF. CDR3 sequence (DNA): TGTGCCAGCAGCTCCAGGGGTTCCTACGAGCAGTACTTC. Complete variable domain (other parts from reference TRBV11-1 and TRBJ2-7): EAEVAQSPRYKITEKSQAVAFWCDPISGHATLYWYRQILGQGPELLVQFQDESVVDDSQLPKDRFSAERLKGVDSTLKIQPAELGDSAMYLCASSSRGSYEQYFGPGTRLTVT.

Regarding this clone: A junction boundary mismatches the germline segment, possibly from a read error. This rearrangement joins TRBV7-2 to TRBJ2-3; 9 bases match TRBD2. Germline values: CDR1 SGHTA, CDR2 FQGNSA. CDR3 size: 16 residues. CDR3 nucleotides: TGTGCCAGCAGCTTAGGAGTGGGGACTAGCAAAGATACGCAGTATTTT. Its protein product is CASSLGVGTSKDTQYF.

This clone showed up just a few times. The rearrangement joins TRBV9 to TRBJ1-1, with TRBD1 as a possible D gene (5 bases). The V gene's germline CDR1 is SGDLS and CDR2 YYNGEE. Trimming took off 0 bases at V and 4 bases at J, with 10 bases between the two ends. The CDR3 consists of 14 residues. Written as DNA, the CDR3 is TGTGCCAGCAGCGTAGATCAGGGTTTCACTGAAGCTTTCTTT. It specifies CASSVDQGFTEAFF.

The genes are TRBV7-2 and TRBJ1-5, with D possibly matching TRBD1 (6 bases). The CDR3 consists of 14 residues. Trimming left V 4 bases short and J 6 bases short, with 13 bases between. Germline V gene data show CDR1 as SGHTA and CDR2 as FQGNSA. The CDR3 sequence: CASSSPDRFQPQHF. The DNA of the CDR3 is TGTGCCAGCAGCTCCCCGGACAGATTTCAGCCCCAGCATTTT.

On this clone itself: This specimen includes other DNA sequences encoding the same CDR3. The chain recombines TRBV7-3 with TRBJ1-4; D not certain. V was clipped by 3 bases and J by 3 bases, with 5 bases between them. There are 13 residues in the CDR3. Germline CDR1 SGHTA, CDR2 FQGTGA. This CDR3 is CASSLTSNEKLFF. The CDR3 region has the DNA TGTGCCAGCAGCTTGACTTCTAATGAAAAACTGTTTTTT. Full variable domain (missing parts from reference TRBV7-3 and TRBJ1-4): GAGVSQTPSNKVTEKGKYVELRCDPISGHTALYWYRQSLGQGPEFLIYFQGTGAADDSGLPNDRFFAVRPEGSVSTLKIQRTERGDSAVYLCASSLTSNEKLFFGSGTQLSVL.

V is TRBV9 and J is TRBJ2-2; D may be TRBD2 (5 bases). Trimming took off 0 bases at V and 6 bases at J, with 12 bases between the two ends. The CDR3 is made up of 15 amino acids. In germline, CDR1 is SGDLS, CDR2 YYNGEE. CDR3 nucleotide sequence: TGTGCCAGCAGCGTAGGAGGGCGCGGAGCCGGGGAGCTGTTTTTT. It specifies CASSVGGRGAGELFF.

The chain has TRBV7-3 and TRBJ2-7, with D tentatively TRBD2 (6 bases). Trimming pared 0 bases from V and 2 bases from J, leaving 11 bases between. CDR3 length: 15 residues. Germline-derived CDR1 and CDR2 are SGHTA and FQGTGA. The CDR3 region has the DNA TGTGCCAGCAGCTTAACCGGGGGAGATCCCTACGAGCAGTACTTC. Amino acid sequence: CASSLTGGDPYEQYF.

As regards this clone: This specimen includes other DNA sequences encoding the same CDR3. J is TRBJ2-1 and V is TRBV6-5; TRBD2 might be the D (5 bases). This CDR3 contains 15 residues. V lost 2 bases and J lost 0, with 8 bases in between. The germline V gene encodes CDR1 MNHEY and CDR2 SVGAGI. The CDR3 protein is CASSYGRGSYNEQFF. As DNA, the CDR3 is TGTGCCAGCAGTTACGGGAGAGGCTCCTACAATGAGCAGTTCTTC.

The rearrangement uses TRBV7-2 and TRBJ2-2; weak D call: TRBD2 (7 bases). V lost 5 bases, J lost 1 base, and 17 bases lay in between. CDR3 size: 17 residues. Germline CDR1 is SGHTA and CDR2 is FQGNSA. The CDR3 region has the DNA TGTGCCAGCAGCCCAGGGGCGGGAGTGGGGAACACCGGGGAGCTGTTTTTT. It translates to CASSPGAGVGNTGELFF. The full variable domain, in which reference TRBV7-2 and TRBJ2-2 provide the parts outside the CDR3, is GAGVSQSPSNKVTEKGKDVELRCDPISGHTALYWYRQSLGQGLEFLIYFQGNSAPDKSGLPSDRFSAERTGGSVSTLTIQRTQQEDSAVYLCASSPGAGVGNTGELFFGEGSRLTVL.

The CDR3, as DNA: TGTGCCAGCATTACTCCGCGACAGTACAATGAGCAGTTCTTC. This gives the protein CASITPRQYNEQFF. The chain combines TRBV2 with TRBJ2-1; D is perhaps TRBD1 (5 bases). This CDR3 region has 14 residues. The germline V and J ends were trimmed by 7 bases and 4 bases, with 14 bases remaining between them. Germline CDR1 is SNHLY and CDR2 is FYNNEI. The full variable domain, with the rest looked up from reference TRBV2 and TRBJ2-1, is EPEVTQTPSHQVTQMGQEVILRCVPISNHLYFYWYRQILGQKVEFLVSFYNNEISEKSEIFDDQFSVERPDGSNFTLKIRSTKLEDSAMYFCASITPRQYNEQFFGPGTRLTVL.

The chain combines TRBV27 with TRBJ2-7; D unresolved. Trimming left V 7 bases short and J 4 bases short, with 11 bases between. The CDR3 is made up of 12 amino acids. Germline V gene data show CDR1 as MNHEY and CDR2 as SMNVEV (reference sequence). As DNA, the CDR3 is TGTGCCAGCATTACTAATGGGTACGAGCAGTACTTC. Translation: CASITNGYEQYF.

The V gene is TRBV2, the J gene TRBJ2-5, with 7 bases lining up with TRBD1. After removal of 5 bases from V and 5 bases from J, the junction contained 5 bases not matched to a gene. CDR3 size: 13 residues. Germline assignment: CDR1 SNHLY and CDR2 FYNNEI. CDR3 DNA: TGTGCCAGCAGTCGACAGGGTTACGAGACCCAGTACTTC. The encoded protein is CASSRQGYETQYF.